This T cell receptor beta chain was sequenced during a study of tumor-infiltrating lymphocytes in oesophageal squamous cell carcinoma. This CDR3 region has 14 residues. Germline V gene data show CDR1 as DFQATT and CDR2 as SNEGSKA (reference sequence). One entry per CDR3 protein, called by TCRdb with MiXCR from the PCR reads. Of approximately 9,600 distinct CDR3 sequences in the sample, roughly 58% are singletons; the top ten hold more than 30%. This clonotype has a handful of counts. The sequenced material came from esophageal tumor tissue. The chain combines TRBV20-1 with TRBJ2-4; maybe TRBD2 (5 bases). TRBJ2-7 matches the DNA end more closely, so the J call is doubtful. This receptor was obtained from a female donor with esophageal squamous cell carcinoma. The CDR3 sequence is CSARDLASSYEQYF. The DNA of the CDR3 is TGCAGTGCTAGAGATCTTGCTAGCAGCTACGAGCAGTACTTC.